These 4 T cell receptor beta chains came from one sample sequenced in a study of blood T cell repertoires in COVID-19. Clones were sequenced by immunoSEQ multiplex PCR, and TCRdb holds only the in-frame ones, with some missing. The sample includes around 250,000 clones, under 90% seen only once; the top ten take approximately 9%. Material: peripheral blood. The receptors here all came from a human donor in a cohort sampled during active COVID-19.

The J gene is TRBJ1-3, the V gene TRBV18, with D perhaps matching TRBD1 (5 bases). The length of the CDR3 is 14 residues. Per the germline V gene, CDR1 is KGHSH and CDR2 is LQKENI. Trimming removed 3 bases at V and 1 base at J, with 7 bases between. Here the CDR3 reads CASSPDRSGNTIYF. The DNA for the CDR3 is TGTGCCAGCTCACCTGACAGATCTGGAAACACCATATATTTT. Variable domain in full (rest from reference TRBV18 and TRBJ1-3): NAGVMQNPRHLVRRRGQEARLRCSPMKGHSHVYWYRQLPEEGLKFMVYLQKENIIDESGMPKERFSAEFPKEGPSILRIQQVVRGDSAAYFCASSPDRSGNTIYFGEGSWLTVV.

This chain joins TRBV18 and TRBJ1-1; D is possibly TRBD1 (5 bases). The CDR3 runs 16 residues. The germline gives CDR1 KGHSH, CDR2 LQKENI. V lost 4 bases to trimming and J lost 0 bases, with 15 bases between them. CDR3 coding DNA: TGTGCCAGCTCACGAACATCCCCCAGGGTGAACACTGAAGCTTTCTTT. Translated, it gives CASSRTSPRVNTEAFF. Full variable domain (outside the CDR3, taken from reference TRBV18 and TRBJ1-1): NAGVMQNPRHLVRRRGQEARLRCSPMKGHSHVYWYRQLPEEGLKFMVYLQKENIIDESGMPKERFSAEFPKEGPSILRIQQVVRGDSAAYFCASSRTSPRVNTEAFFGQGTRLTVV.

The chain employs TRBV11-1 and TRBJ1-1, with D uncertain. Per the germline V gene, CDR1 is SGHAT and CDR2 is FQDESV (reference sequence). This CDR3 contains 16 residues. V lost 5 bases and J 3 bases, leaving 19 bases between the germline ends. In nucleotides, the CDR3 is TGTGCCAGCAGCGAGCGTTACCCCCCGACGTACACTGAAGCTTTCTTT. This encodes CASSERYPPTYTEAFF.

CDR3 bases: TGTGCCAGCAGCCCCCAGGGGCACAGACGAGGGAATGAGCAGTTCTTC. This gives the protein CASSPQGHRRGNEQFF. The chain links TRBV11-1 to TRBJ2-1; a possible D gene is TRBD1 (6 bases). Germline loops: CDR1 SGHAT, CDR2 FQDESV (reference sequence). The V gene lost 5 bases and the J gene lost 7 bases, with 21 bases spanning the gap. The CDR3 contains 16 residues. The variable domain in full, with the rest retrieved from reference TRBV11-1 and TRBJ2-1, is EAEVAQSPRYKITEKSQAVAFWCDPISGHATLYWYRQILGQGPELLVQFQDESVVDDSQLPKDRFSAERLKGVDSTLKIQPAELGDSAMYLCASSPQGHRRGNEQFFGPGTRLTVL.